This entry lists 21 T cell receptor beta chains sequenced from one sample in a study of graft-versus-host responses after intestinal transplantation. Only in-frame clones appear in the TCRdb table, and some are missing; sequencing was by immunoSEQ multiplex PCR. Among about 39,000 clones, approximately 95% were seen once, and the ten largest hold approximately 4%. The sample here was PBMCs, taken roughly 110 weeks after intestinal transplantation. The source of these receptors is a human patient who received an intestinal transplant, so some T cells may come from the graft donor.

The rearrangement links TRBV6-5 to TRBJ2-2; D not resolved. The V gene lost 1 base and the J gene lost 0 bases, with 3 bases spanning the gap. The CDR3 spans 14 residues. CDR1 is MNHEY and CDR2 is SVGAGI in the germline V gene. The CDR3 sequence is CASSYLTNTGELFF. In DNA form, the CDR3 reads TGTGCCAGCAGTTACTTAACGAACACCGGGGAGCTGTTTTTT.

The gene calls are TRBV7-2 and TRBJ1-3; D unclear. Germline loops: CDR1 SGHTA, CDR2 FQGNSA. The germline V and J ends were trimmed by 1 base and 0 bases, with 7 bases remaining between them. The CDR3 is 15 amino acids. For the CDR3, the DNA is TGTGCCAGCAGCTTAGTGGTAGCCTCTGGAAACACCATATATTTT. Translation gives CASSLVVASGNTIYF.

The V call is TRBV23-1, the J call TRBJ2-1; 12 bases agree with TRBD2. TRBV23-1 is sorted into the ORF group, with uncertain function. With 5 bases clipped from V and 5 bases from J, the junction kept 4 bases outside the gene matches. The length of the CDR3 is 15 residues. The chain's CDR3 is CASSATSGSDNEQFF. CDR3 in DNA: TGCGCCAGCAGTGCGACTAGCGGGAGCGACAATGAGCAGTTCTTC.

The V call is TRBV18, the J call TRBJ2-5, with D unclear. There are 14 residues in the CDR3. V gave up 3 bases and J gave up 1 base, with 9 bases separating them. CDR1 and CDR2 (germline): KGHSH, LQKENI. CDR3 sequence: CASSPRRTQETQYF. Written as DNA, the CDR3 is TGTGCCAGCTCACCCCGCCGGACCCAAGAGACCCAGTACTTC.

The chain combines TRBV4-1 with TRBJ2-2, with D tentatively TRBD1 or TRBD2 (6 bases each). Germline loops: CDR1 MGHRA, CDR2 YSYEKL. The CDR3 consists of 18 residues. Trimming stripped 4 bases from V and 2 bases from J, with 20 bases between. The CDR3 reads CASSPLRGPITNTGELFF. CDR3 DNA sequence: TGCGCCAGCAGCCCCTTACGGGGGCCCATAACTAACACCGGGGAGCTGTTTTTT.

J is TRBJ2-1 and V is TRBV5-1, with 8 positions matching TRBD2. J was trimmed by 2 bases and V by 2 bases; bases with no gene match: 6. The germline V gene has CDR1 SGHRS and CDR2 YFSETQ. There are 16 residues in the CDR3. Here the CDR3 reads CASSFRRGAPYNEQFF. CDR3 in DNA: TGCGCCAGCAGCTTCCGGCGGGGGGCGCCCTACAATGAGCAGTTCTTC.

DNA of the CDR3: TGTGCCAGCTCAGGGGGGAGTCCGGGCTACGAGCAGTACTTC. It translates to CASSGGSPGYEQYF. V and J are TRBV18 and TRBJ2-7, with D possibly being TRBD2 (6 bases). Germline-derived CDR1 and CDR2 are KGHSH and LQKENI. The V end was cut by 5 bases, the J end by 3 bases, with 14 bases between. The CDR3 contains 14 residues.

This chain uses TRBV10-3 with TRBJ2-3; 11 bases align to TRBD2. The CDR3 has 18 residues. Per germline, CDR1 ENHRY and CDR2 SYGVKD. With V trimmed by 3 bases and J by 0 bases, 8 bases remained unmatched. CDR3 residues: CAISDLAGGASSTDTQYF. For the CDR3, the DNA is TGTGCCATCAGTGACCTAGCGGGGGGCGCCTCTAGCACAGATACGCAGTATTTT.

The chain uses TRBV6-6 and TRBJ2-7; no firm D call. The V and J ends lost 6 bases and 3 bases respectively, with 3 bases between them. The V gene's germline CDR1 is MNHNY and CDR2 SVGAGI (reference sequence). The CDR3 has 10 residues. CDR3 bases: TGTGCCAGCAGCGGCTACGAGCAGTACTTC. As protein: CASSGYEQYF.

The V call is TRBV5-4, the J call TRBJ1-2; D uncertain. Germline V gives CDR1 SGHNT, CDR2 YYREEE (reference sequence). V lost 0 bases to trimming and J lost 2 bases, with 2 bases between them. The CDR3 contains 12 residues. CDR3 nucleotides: TGTGCCAGCAGCTTGGACAACTATGGCTACACCTTC. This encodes CASSLDNYGYTF.

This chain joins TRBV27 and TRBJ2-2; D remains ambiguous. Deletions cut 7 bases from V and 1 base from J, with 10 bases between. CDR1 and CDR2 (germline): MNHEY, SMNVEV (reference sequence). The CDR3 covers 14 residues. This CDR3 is CASTPSGNTGELFF. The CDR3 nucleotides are TGTGCCAGCACCCCATCCGGGAACACCGGGGAGCTGTTTTTT.

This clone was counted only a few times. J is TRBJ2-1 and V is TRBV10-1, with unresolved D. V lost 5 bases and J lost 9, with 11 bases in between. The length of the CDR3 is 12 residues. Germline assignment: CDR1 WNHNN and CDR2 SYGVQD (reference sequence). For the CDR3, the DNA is TGCGCCAGCAGTTCAGGATCCGGTGAGCAGTTCTTC. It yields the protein CASSSGSGEQFF.

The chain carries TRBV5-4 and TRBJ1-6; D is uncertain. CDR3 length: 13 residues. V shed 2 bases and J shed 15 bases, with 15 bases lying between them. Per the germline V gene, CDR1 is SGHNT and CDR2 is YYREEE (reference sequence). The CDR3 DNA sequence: TGTGCCAGCAGCTTTGACCTGGGTGGTAGCCTCCACTTT. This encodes CASSFDLGGSLHF.

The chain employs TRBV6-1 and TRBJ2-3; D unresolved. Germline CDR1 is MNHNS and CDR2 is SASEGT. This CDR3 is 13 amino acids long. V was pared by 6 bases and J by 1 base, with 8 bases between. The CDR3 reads CASRNKRTDTQYF. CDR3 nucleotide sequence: TGTGCCAGCAGGAACAAACGCACAGATACGCAGTATTTT.

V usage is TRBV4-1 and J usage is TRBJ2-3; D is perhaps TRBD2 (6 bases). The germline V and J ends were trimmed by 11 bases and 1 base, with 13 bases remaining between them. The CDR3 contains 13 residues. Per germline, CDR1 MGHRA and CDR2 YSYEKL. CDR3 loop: CASKGLRTDTQYF. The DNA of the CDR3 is TGCGCCTCTAAGGGACTCCGCACAGATACGCAGTATTTT.

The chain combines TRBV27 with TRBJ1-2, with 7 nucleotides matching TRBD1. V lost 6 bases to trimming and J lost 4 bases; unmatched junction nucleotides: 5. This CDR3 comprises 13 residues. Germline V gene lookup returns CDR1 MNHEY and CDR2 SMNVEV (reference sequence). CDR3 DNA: TGTGCCAGCAGAACGACAGGGCCCTATGGCTACACCTTC. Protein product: CASRTTGPYGYTF.

CDR3 sequence (DNA): TGTGCCAGCTCACCACGGGACAGGGGGTCCGGATCACCCCTCCACTTT. The encoded protein is CASSPRDRGSGSPLHF. This chain joins TRBV18 and TRBJ1-6, with 11 bases matching TRBD1. CDR3 length: 16 residues. J lost 10 bases, V lost 1 base, and 6 bases had no gene match. CDR1 and CDR2 (germline): KGHSH, LQKENI.

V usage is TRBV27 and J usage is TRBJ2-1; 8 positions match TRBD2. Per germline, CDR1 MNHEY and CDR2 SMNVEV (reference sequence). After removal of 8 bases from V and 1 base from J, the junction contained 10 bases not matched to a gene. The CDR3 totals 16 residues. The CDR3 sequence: CASHIGLAGSYNEQFF. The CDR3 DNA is TGTGCCAGCCACATTGGACTAGCAGGTTCCTACAATGAGCAGTTCTTC.

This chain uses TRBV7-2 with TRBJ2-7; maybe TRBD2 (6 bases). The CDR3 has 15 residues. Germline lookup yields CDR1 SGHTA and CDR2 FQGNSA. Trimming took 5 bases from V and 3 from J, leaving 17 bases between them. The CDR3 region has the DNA TGTGCCAGCAGCCCAACTACCACTAGCCTCTACGAGCAGTACTTC. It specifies CASSPTTTSLYEQYF.

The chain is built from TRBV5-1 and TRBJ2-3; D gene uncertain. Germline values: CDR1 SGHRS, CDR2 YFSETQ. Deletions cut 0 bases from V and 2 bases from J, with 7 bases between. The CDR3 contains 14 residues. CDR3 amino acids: CASSLGQTTDTQYF. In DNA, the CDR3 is TGCGCCAGCAGCTTGGGGCAGACCACAGATACGCAGTATTTT.

The CDR3 nucleotides read TGTGCCAGCAGTCCAGGACTACAAGAGACCCAGTACTTC. Protein product: CASSPGLQETQYF. The chain carries TRBV27 and TRBJ2-5, with TRBD2 as a possible D gene (6 bases). Germline V gene lookup returns CDR1 MNHEY and CDR2 SMNVEV (reference sequence). V gave up 5 bases and J gave up 2 bases, with 9 bases separating them. The CDR3 is made up of 13 amino acids.